This T cell receptor (beta chain) derives from a study of Ad26.COV2.S vaccination and SARS-CoV-2 variants. A note on this clone: Its target is not known.

Overall study results and limits: Spike-specific responses of CD8+ and CD4+ T cells were reported to display substantial breadth after vaccination. Using TCR breadth and depth analyses may have led to underestimated total T cell responses.

CDR1 KGHSH and CDR2 LQKENI come from the germline V gene. The CDR3 runs 15 residues. Trimming removed 3 bases from V and 1 base from J, with 13 bases in between. TCRdb's copy holds only in-frame clones and misses some; the assay was immunoSEQ multiplex PCR. The profile shows about 39,000 clones, 75% to 85% of them singletons. J is TRBJ2-7 and V is TRBV18; D gene unclear. Sequencing used peripheral blood, obtained after recovery from COVID-19. This TCR was recovered from a human donor who had recovered from COVID-19. CDR3 sequence (DNA): TGTGCCAGCTCACCTAGCCAGACGCAATCCTACGAGCAGTACTTC. Translating gives CASSPSQTQSYEQYF.